Detailed here is one TCR beta chain. Its specificity is not known. This sample was included in a study of early T cells in non-severe SARS-CoV-2 infection. Study observations and caveats: VDJdb matching skewed toward anti-spike CD8 responses, missing private and CD4 specificities.

In germline, CDR1 is SGHAT, CDR2 FQNNGV. There are 14 residues in the CDR3. Trimming pared 5 bases from V and 8 bases from J, leaving 16 bases between. TCRdb recomputed calls from the 5' RACE reads with MiXCR, one row per CDR3 protein. The table has tens of thousands of distinct CDR3 sequences, roughly an eighth seen once; the top ten hold roughly 3%. V gene TRBV11-2 combines with J gene TRBJ2-1; D uncertain. The sample comprised whole blood. The sequence was collected from an adult who was a healthcare worker with PCR-confirmed SARS-CoV-2 infection or an uninfected control (not recorded which). The CDR3 protein is CASSRSPALDEQFF. The CDR3 nucleotides read TGTGCCAGCAGCCGTAGCCCCGCCCTAGATGAGCAGTTCTTC.